Given below is one T cell receptor beta chain in context. As yet, its antigen is unknown. A single record per CDR3 protein comes from TCRdb applying MiXCR to the 5' RACE reads. There are hundreds of thousands of distinct CDR3 sequences in the sample; roughly 17% occur only once, and just over 1% lies in the top ten. The record originates from a study of CD8 T cells in ankylosing spondylitis. Broader study findings: In ankylosing spondylitis blood, a motif of roughly 8 highly homologous TCR beta variants appeared characteristic.

Specimen: blood, either unsorted or a sorted T cell fraction (not recorded which). This clonotype was obtained from a male donor with ankylosing spondylitis.

In nucleotides, the CDR3 is TGTGCCAGGGGGGGATGGGGCGAGAACACCGGGGAGCTGTTTTTT. Amino acids: CARGGWGENTGELFF. The rearrangement joins TRBV19 to TRBJ2-2; D may be TRBD2 (6 bases). Between the trimmed V and J ends, which lost 9 bases and 1 base, there was a span of 15 bases. Germline V lookup: CDR1 LNHDA, CDR2 SQIVND (reference sequence). This CDR3 contains 15 residues.